These T cell receptor beta chains were read from a single sample in a study of T-cell reconstitution after alpha-beta-depleted transplantation in children. One entry per CDR3 protein, called by TCRdb with MiXCR from the PCR reads. The sample records about a million distinct CDR3 sequences, roughly 31% being singletons. This specimen consisted of PBMCs, mostly from graft donor cells, obtained 360 days after TCRalphabeta/CD19-depleted stem cell transplant. The receptors stem from a boy younger than two who had a stem cell transplant for SCID, so the T cells may come from the graft donor. The CDR3 runs from the conserved cysteine through the conserved F or W. A D gene is named only where the DNA matches it firmly. Rows give clone size only sometimes, using once, few, many, or a class for an expanded clone.

v_call: TRBV4-2; d_call: TRBD2; clone_size: once; j_call: TRBJ2-1; cdr3_aa: CASSHQRGPTHNEQFF; cdr3_nt: TGTGCCAGCAGCCACCAGCGGGGTCCGACCCACAATGAGCAGTTCTTC
v_call: TRBV20-1; d_call: NA; clone_size: NA; j_call: TRBJ1-5; cdr3_aa: CSALRGAASNQPQHF; cdr3_nt: TGCAGTGCCCTTCGGGGGGCCGCCAGCAATCAGCCCCAGCATTTT
v_call: TRBV20-1; d_call: NA; clone_size: NA; j_call: TRBJ2-7; cdr3_aa: CSATKDRFFEQYF; cdr3_nt: TGCAGTGCTACTAAAGACAGGTTTTTCGAGCAGTACTTC
v_call: TRBV7-2; d_call: TRBD2; clone_size: NA; j_call: TRBJ2-3; cdr3_aa: CASSHTGTSGIAQYF; cdr3_nt: TGTGCCAGCAGCCACACCGGGACTAGCGGGATTGCGCAGTATTTT
v_call: TRBV12-3/TRBV12-4; d_call: TRBD2; clone_size: NA; j_call: TRBJ2-5; cdr3_aa: CASSPGGLAVRETQYF; cdr3_nt: TGTGCCAGCAGTCCGGGGGGACTAGCGGTGCGGGAGACCCAGTACTTC
v_call: TRBV27; d_call: NA; clone_size: NA; j_call: TRBJ2-3; cdr3_aa: CASSITGPDTQYF; cdr3_nt: TGTGCCAGCAGCATCACAGGGCCAGATACGCAGTATTTT
v_call: TRBV12-3/TRBV12-4; d_call: NA; clone_size: NA; j_call: TRBJ1-2; cdr3_aa: CASSLQVGLGYTF; cdr3_nt: TGTGCCAGCAGCCTCCAGGTGGGGTTGGGCTACACCTTC
v_call: TRBV4-3; d_call: NA; clone_size: NA; j_call: TRBJ2-2; cdr3_aa: CASSQMGVTVNTGELFF; cdr3_nt: TGCGCCAGCAGCCAGATGGGGGTGACAGTCAACACCGGGGAGCTGTTTTTT
v_call: TRBV20-1; d_call: NA; clone_size: NA; j_call: TRBJ1-4; cdr3_aa: CSARDGWGGLFF; cdr3_nt: TGCAGTGCTAGAGATGGTTGGGGAGGACTGTTTTTT
v_call: TRBV6-5; d_call: TRBD1; clone_size: NA; j_call: TRBJ1-1; cdr3_aa: CASSYSDRGKAFF; cdr3_nt: TGTGCCAGCAGTTACTCGGACAGGGGTAAAGCTTTCTTT
v_call: TRBV6-1; d_call: NA; clone_size: NA; j_call: TRBJ1-2; cdr3_aa: CAVGGEDSTHPYGYTF; cdr3_nt: TGTGCCGTAGGGGGAGAAGACAGCACACACCCTTATGGCTACACCTTC
v_call: TRBV3-1; d_call: NA; clone_size: many; j_call: TRBJ1-1; cdr3_aa: CASKGSTNTEAFF; cdr3_nt: TGTGCCAGCAAGGGGTCCACGAACACTGAAGCTTTCTTT
v_call: TRBV7-8; d_call: NA; clone_size: NA; j_call: TRBJ2-1; cdr3_aa: CASSSRRDNEQFF; cdr3_nt: TGTGCCAGCAGCTCCAGACGCGACAATGAGCAGTTCTTC
v_call: TRBV10-3; d_call: NA; clone_size: few; j_call: TRBJ1-2; cdr3_aa: CAISVKEGDGYTF; cdr3_nt: TGTGCCATCAGTGTGAAAGAAGGCGATGGCTACACCTTC
v_call: TRBV5-1; d_call: TRBD2; clone_size: NA; j_call: TRBJ2-3; cdr3_aa: CASSLDSGGAADTQYF; cdr3_nt: TGCGCCAGCAGCTTGGATAGCGGGGGGGCCGCAGATACGCAGTATTTT
v_call: TRBV6-5; d_call: TRBD1; clone_size: once; j_call: TRBJ2-7; cdr3_aa: CASSYQGRGSYEQYF; cdr3_nt: TGTGCCAGCAGTTACCAGGGCAGGGGGTCCTACGAGCAGTACTTC
v_call: TRBV11-2; d_call: NA; clone_size: few; j_call: TRBJ2-7; cdr3_aa: CASSLGGERSSYEQYF; cdr3_nt: TGTGCCAGCAGCTTAGGCGGGGAAAGAAGCTCCTACGAGCAGTACTTC
v_call: TRBV15; d_call: TRBD2; clone_size: few; j_call: TRBJ2-5; cdr3_aa: CATSRDLLAGETQYF; cdr3_nt: TGTGCCACCAGCAGAGATCTACTAGCGGGGGAGACCCAGTACTTC
v_call: TRBV30; d_call: TRBD1; clone_size: NA; j_call: TRBJ2-6; cdr3_aa: CAVPTGALSGANVLTF; cdr3_nt: TGTGCCGTACCGACAGGGGCGCTCTCTGGGGCCAACGTCCTGACTTTC
v_call: TRBV28; d_call: TRBD1; clone_size: once; j_call: TRBJ2-5; cdr3_aa: CASSPRRTGRLQETQYF; cdr3_nt: TGTGCCAGCAGTCCCCGACGGACAGGAAGATTGCAAGAGACCCAGTACTTC
v_call: TRBV20-1; d_call: NA; clone_size: NA; j_call: TRBJ1-1; cdr3_aa: CSAGGWGGTEAFF; cdr3_nt: TGCAGTGCTGGGGGGTGGGGGGGCACTGAAGCTTTCTTT
v_call: TRBV2; d_call: NA; clone_size: few; j_call: TRBJ2-7; cdr3_aa: CASSEALWGSSYEQYF; cdr3_nt: TGTGCCAGCAGTGAAGCGCTTTGGGGGTCGTCCTACGAGCAGTACTTC
v_call: TRBV5-1; d_call: NA; clone_size: few; j_call: TRBJ1-6; cdr3_aa: CASSFDSQNSPLHF; cdr3_nt: TGCGCCAGCAGCTTTGACAGCCAGAATTCACCCCTCCACTTT
v_call: TRBV5-1; d_call: TRBD1; clone_size: NA; j_call: TRBJ2-4; cdr3_aa: CASTRAPQGAEAKNIQYF; cdr3_nt: TGCGCCAGCACCCGGGCCCCACAGGGGGCAGAGGCCAAAAACATTCAGTACTTC
v_call: TRBV7-2; d_call: NA; clone_size: NA; j_call: TRBJ2-7; cdr3_aa: CASSSGYFSYEQYF; cdr3_nt: TGTGCCAGCAGCTCCGGATATTTCTCCTACGAGCAGTACTTC
v_call: TRBV25-1; d_call: NA; clone_size: few; j_call: TRBJ2-3; cdr3_aa: CASAPGVTDTQYF; cdr3_nt: TGTGCCAGCGCCCCGGGTGTGACAGATACGCAGTATTTT
v_call: TRBV29-1; d_call: NA; clone_size: NA; j_call: TRBJ2-7; cdr3_aa: CSVVGQGAYEQYF; cdr3_nt: TGCAGCGTTGTAGGCCAGGGAGCCTACGAGCAGTACTTC
v_call: TRBV27; d_call: NA; clone_size: few; j_call: TRBJ2-2; cdr3_aa: CASSLPHQNGELFF; cdr3_nt: TGTGCCAGCAGTTTACCCCACCAAAACGGGGAGCTGTTTTTT
v_call: TRBV11-2; d_call: NA; clone_size: few; j_call: TRBJ2-1; cdr3_aa: CASSLRSQAHTYNEQFF; cdr3_nt: TGTGCCAGCAGCTTAAGATCACAGGCCCACACCTACAATGAGCAGTTCTTC
v_call: TRBV4-3; d_call: TRBD2; clone_size: many; j_call: TRBJ2-5; cdr3_aa: CASSRRLAGGQETQYF; cdr3_nt: TGTGCCAGCAGCCGCCGACTAGCGGGGGGGCAAGAGACCCAGTACTTC
v_call: TRBV5-1; d_call: TRBD2; clone_size: NA; j_call: TRBJ2-1; cdr3_aa: CASSLWAGGLLVNEQFF; cdr3_nt: TGCGCCAGCAGCTTGTGGGCGGGGGGTCTCCTCGTCAATGAGCAGTTCTTC
v_call: TRBV4-3; d_call: TRBD2; clone_size: NA; j_call: TRBJ2-2; cdr3_aa: CASSHYGGSTGELFF; cdr3_nt: TGCGCCAGCAGCCATTACGGGGGGAGCACCGGGGAGCTGTTTTTT
v_call: TRBV2; d_call: NA; clone_size: few; j_call: TRBJ2-2; cdr3_aa: CASSPGQILNTGELFF; cdr3_nt: TGTGCCAGCAGCCCCGGACAGATCCTGAACACCGGGGAGCTGTTTTTT
v_call: TRBV18; d_call: TRBD2; clone_size: few; j_call: TRBJ2-7; cdr3_aa: CASSPTRGAWGEQYF; cdr3_nt: TGTGCCAGCTCACCCACGCGGGGGGCCTGGGGCGAGCAGTACTTC
v_call: TRBV5-1; d_call: NA; clone_size: few; j_call: TRBJ2-7; cdr3_aa: CASSLGARGYEQYF; cdr3_nt: TGCGCCAGCAGCTTGGGCGCCAGAGGCTACGAGCAGTACTTC